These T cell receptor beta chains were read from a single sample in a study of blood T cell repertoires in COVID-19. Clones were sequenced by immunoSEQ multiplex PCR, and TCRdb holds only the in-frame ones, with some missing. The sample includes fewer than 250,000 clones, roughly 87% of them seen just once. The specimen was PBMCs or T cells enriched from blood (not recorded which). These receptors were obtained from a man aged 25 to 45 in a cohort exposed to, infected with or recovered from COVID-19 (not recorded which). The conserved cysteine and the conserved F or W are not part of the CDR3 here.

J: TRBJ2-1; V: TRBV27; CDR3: ASSPQLANVIYEQF
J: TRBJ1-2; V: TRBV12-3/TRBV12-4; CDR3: ASSLDSYGYT
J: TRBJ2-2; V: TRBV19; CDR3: ASSMTSGRAGGELF
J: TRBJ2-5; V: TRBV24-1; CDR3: ATRSGGNYQETQY
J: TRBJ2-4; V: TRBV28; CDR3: ASSSTSLIAKNIQY
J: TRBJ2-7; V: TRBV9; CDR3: ASSVGGKVNEQY
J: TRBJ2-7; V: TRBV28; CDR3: ASREQGTYEQY
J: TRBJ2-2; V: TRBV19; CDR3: ASSMGLNTGELF
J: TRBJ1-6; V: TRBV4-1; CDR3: ASSQDRGSALASYNSPLH
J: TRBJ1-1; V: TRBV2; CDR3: ASIRENSEAF
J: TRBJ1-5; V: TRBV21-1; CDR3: ASSKGSREGNQPQH
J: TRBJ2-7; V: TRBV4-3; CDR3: ASSQRMGQGVPYEQY
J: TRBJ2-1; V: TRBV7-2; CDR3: ASTTAGVTYNEQF
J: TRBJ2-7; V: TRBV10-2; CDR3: ASRASGRGYEQY
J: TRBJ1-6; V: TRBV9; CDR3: ASSISGSSYNSPLH
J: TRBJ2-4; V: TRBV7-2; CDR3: ASTSELGAKNIQY
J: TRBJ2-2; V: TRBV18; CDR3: ASSPSVQVTGELF
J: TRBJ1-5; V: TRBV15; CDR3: ATSGRRENQPQH
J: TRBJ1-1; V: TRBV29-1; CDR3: SVKGVRFATEAF
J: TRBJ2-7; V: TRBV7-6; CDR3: ASSRTRTSGPYEQY
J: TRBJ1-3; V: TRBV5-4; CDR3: ASSPRSGQSGNTIY
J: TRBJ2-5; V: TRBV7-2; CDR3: ASSLHSTKETQY
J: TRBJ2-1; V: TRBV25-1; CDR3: ASSEFEIAAYNEQF
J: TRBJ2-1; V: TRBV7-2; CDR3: ASSLDGLERF
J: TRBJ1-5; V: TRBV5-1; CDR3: ASSLLGADNQPQH
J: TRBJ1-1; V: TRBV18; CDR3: ASSPRGDRTLNTEAF
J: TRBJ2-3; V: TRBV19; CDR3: ASSMVREYTDTQY
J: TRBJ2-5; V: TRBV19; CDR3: ASSTRTSGRARETQY
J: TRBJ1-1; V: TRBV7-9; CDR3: ASSRAGGMNAEAF
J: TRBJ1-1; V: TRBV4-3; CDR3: ASSRGQGGTEAF
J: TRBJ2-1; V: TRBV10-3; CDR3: AISESNRGLAGTEQF